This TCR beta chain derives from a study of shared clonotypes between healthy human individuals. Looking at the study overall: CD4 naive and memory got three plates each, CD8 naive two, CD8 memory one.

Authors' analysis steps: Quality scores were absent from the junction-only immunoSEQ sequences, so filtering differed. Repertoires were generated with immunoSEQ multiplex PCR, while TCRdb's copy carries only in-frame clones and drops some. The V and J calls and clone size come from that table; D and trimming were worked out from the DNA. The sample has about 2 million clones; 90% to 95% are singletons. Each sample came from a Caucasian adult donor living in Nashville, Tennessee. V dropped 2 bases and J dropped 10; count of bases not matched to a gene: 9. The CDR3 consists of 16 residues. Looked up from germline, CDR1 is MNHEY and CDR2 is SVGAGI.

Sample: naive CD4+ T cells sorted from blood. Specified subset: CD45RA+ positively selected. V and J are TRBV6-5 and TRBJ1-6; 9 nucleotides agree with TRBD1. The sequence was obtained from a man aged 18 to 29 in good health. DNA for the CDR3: TGTGCCAGCAGTTACACAATACAGGGGGCGGGATCACCCCTCCACTTT. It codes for CASSYTIQGAGSPLHF.